This TCR beta chain was identified in a study of T cells after yellow fever vaccination. TCRdb processed the 5' RACE reads anew with MiXCR; each CDR3 protein has one entry. The sample includes 450,000 to 650,000 distinct CDR3 sequences, less than 15% seen only once; the top ten take about 14%. This clonotype occurred a few times. The target antigen is unknown. The CDR3 totals 17 residues. The germline gives CDR1 SGHTA, CDR2 FQGNSA. Trimming took off 5 bases at V and 0 bases at J, with 16 bases between the two ends. Findings and caveats of the study: Booster sampling recovered most clones from primary vaccination (nearly 98% CD4, approximately 88% CD8).

The sequence was collected from a man younger than 45 who received the YFV17D yellow fever vaccine. The sequencing here drew on PBMCs, taken on the day of the yellow fever booster vaccination. This chain uses TRBV7-2 with TRBJ1-4; D is unclear. CDR3 in DNA: TGTGCCAGCAGCCTCTACGGACTCGGAACAACTAATGAAAAACTGTTTTTT. The encoded protein is CASSLYGLGTTNEKLFF.